The subject of this entry is one T cell receptor (beta chain). Its antigen is currently unknown. V lost 8 bases and J 5 bases, leaving 7 bases between the germline ends. CDR1 and CDR2 (germline): MDHEN, SYDVKM. CDR3 length: 11 residues. The data originate from a study of cytomegalovirus exposure and HLA in healthy donors. Study details: Earlier results showed approximately 120 million unique TCR beta sequences derived from 150 million to 200 million T cells. Study-wide results and caveats: A later analysis showed that HLA-associated TCR beta chains had undergone more clonal expansion than equally common others. Rare TCR sequences dominated, though some public TCRs recurred in many donors. Researchers had no immune exposure information except CMV serostatus available.

The PCR used 60 Vbeta and 13 Jbeta primers. TCRdb keeps only in-frame clones here, not all; method: immunoSEQ multiplex PCR. The sample shows 150,000 to 200,000 clones, roughly four fifths of them seen only once. This TCR was recovered from a woman aged 25 to 45 in good health and CMV-seronegative. This chain joins TRBV28 and TRBJ2-1; maybe TRBD2 (5 bases). The sequenced material came from PBMCs. Here the CDR3 reads CASGLDNEQFF. The CDR3 coding sequence is TGTGCCAGCGGACTCGACAATGAGCAGTTCTTC.